A single sample gave rise to the 19 T cell receptor beta chains below, sequenced in a study of blood T cell repertoires in COVID-19. The method was immunoSEQ multiplex PCR; TCRdb's version includes in-frame clones alone and lacks a portion of them. The profile shows 150,000 to 190,000 clones, roughly nine tenths of them singletons. Sequenced: peripheral blood. The receptors were sampled from a woman between 65 and 79 years old with acute or convalescent COVID-19.

The J gene is TRBJ1-4, the V gene TRBV3-1 (or the pseudogene TRBV3-2); D ambiguous. The germline V gene encodes CDR1 LGHDT and CDR2 YNNKEL (reference sequence). Trimming pared 0 bases from V and 10 bases from J, leaving 6 bases between. This CDR3 has 12 amino acids. CDR3 region: CASSQDYRKLFF. The DNA for the CDR3 is TGTGCCAGCAGCCAAGACTATCGAAAACTGTTTTTT.

This chain uses TRBV6-2 or TRBV6-3 with TRBJ2-4, with D possibly TRBD2 on 5 matching bases. The CDR3 loop spans 15 amino acids. Per germline, CDR1 MNHEY and CDR2 SVGEGT. Between the trimmed V and J ends, which lost 2 bases and 2 bases, there was a span of 10 bases. CDR3 DNA sequence: TGTGCCAGCAGTTACGCCAGGACTTCCAAAAACATTCAGTACTTC. Its translation: CASSYARTSKNIQYF.

The rearrangement joins TRBV2 to TRBJ2-6; weak D call: TRBD1 (5 bases). This CDR3 contains 15 residues. The germline V and J ends were trimmed by 2 bases and 3 bases, with 8 bases remaining between them. Germline V gene data show CDR1 as SNHLY and CDR2 as FYNNEI. The CDR3 protein is CASSETTVGANVLTF. The DNA of the CDR3 is TGTGCCAGCAGTGAAACGACAGTTGGGGCCAACGTCCTGACTTTC.

This rearrangement joins TRBV10-1 to TRBJ2-1; the match to TRBD2 covers 9 bases. J lost 5 bases, V lost 6 bases, and 5 bases had no gene match. The CDR3 extends over 14 amino acids. CDR1 is WNHNN, CDR2 SYGVQD, per germline (reference sequence). The CDR3 DNA is TGCGCCAGCAGCCAAGCGGGGGGCGACAATGAGCAGTTCTTC. It encodes CASSQAGGDNEQFF.

In DNA form, the CDR3 reads TGTGCCAGTAGTCCCGACAGAGCAACTAATGAAAAACTGTTTTTT. This gives the protein CASSPDRATNEKLFF. The chain is built from TRBV19 and TRBJ1-4, with D perhaps TRBD1 (5 bases). Per germline, CDR1 LNHDA and CDR2 SQIVND (reference sequence). The germline V and J ends were trimmed by 5 bases and 0 bases, with 10 bases remaining between them. The CDR3 covers 15 residues.

This clone has just one count. In the same sample, other DNA sequences code for this CDR3. The V gene is TRBV6-5, the J gene TRBJ1-5; tentatively, D is TRBD1 (5 bases). Germline V gene sequence: CDR1 MNHEY, CDR2 SVGAGI. This CDR3 contains 14 residues. V gave up 4 bases and J gave up 4 bases, with 11 bases separating them. CDR3 nucleotides: TGTGCCAGCAGTTCAACAGGCGCTAATCAGCCCCAGCATTTT. Translated: CASSSTGANQPQHF.

The chain uses TRBV29-1 and TRBJ1-2, with 7 bases aligning to TRBD1. Germline lookup yields CDR1 SQVTM and CDR2 ANQGSEA. CDR3 size: 12 residues. J lost 7 bases, V lost 8 bases, and 10 bases had no gene match. CDR3 sequence (DNA): TGCAGCTATGGGACAGAGAGAGGTGGCTACACCTTC. It encodes CSYGTERGGYTF.

The V and J genes are TRBV4-2 and TRBJ1-1; no clear D gene. The CDR3 spans 14 residues. The V gene's germline CDR1 is LGHNA and CDR2 YNFKEQ. Trimming cost V 1 base and J 4 bases, with 10 bases left between them. In nucleotides, the CDR3 is TGTGCCAGCAGCCAAGCGGCGGCGAGCACTGAAGCTTTCTTT. Its translation: CASSQAAASTEAFF.

The V gene is TRBV5-1, the J gene TRBJ2-7; 8 bases agree with TRBD1. The J segment lost 2 bases and the V segment lost 5 bases, leaving 9 bases of the junction unmatched. The CDR3 covers 15 residues. Germline V gives CDR1 SGHRS, CDR2 YFSETQ. CDR3 region: CASSLRPQGAYEQYV. The CDR3, as DNA: TGCGCCAGCAGTCTCCGCCCACAGGGGGCCTACGAGCAGTACGTC.

This clone was found a few times. CDR3 amino acids: CASSLQRDRSGYTF. The CDR3 bases are TGTGCCAGCAGCCTCCAGAGGGACAGGAGCGGCTACACCTTC. The chain joins TRBV7-8 to TRBJ1-2, with TRBD1 matching 8 bases. The germline gives CDR1 SGHVS, CDR2 FQNEAQ. There are 14 residues in the CDR3. The V gene end was trimmed by 5 bases and the J gene end by 8 bases; junction bases not matched to a gene: 10.

The chain carries TRBV5-1 and TRBJ1-4, with 7 bases fitting TRBD1. The CDR3 has 16 amino acids. The germline V gene has CDR1 SGHRS and CDR2 YFSETQ. Trimming took 4 bases from V and 6 from J; bases not matched to a gene: 12. CDR3 nucleotides: TGCGCCAGCAGCCAGGGGCTTGCCAGGGGGGATGAAAAACTGTTTTTT. This codes for CASSQGLARGDEKLFF.

The chain couples TRBV10-3 to TRBJ1-2; D may be TRBD1 (5 bases). Germline V gene sequence: CDR1 ENHRY, CDR2 SYGVKD. V was shortened by 5 bases and J by 2 bases, with 9 bases between the two germline ends. The CDR3 has 13 residues. The chain's CDR3 is CAISNGGNYGYTF. As DNA, the CDR3 is TGTGCCATCAGTAACGGGGGGAACTATGGCTACACCTTC.

The chain uses TRBV12-3 or TRBV12-4 and TRBJ1-2; possibly TRBD1 for D (6 bases). The CDR3 spans 12 residues. The V gene lost 7 bases and the J gene lost 8 bases, with 14 bases spanning the gap. As DNA, the CDR3 is TGTGCCAGCACCCAGGGGAACGGGGGCTACACCTTC. Translated, it gives CASTQGNGGYTF.

The CDR3 DNA follows: TGCAGCGTAGTCCTCGGGACAGGGGTTAATTCACCCCTCCACTTT. This sequence encodes CSVVLGTGVNSPLHF. The chain carries TRBV29-1 and TRBJ1-6; 10 bases line up with TRBD1. Germline V gene data show CDR1 as SQVTM and CDR2 as ANQGSEA. The V gene end was trimmed by 6 bases and the J gene end by 6 bases; junction bases not matched to a gene: 8. The length of the CDR3 is 15 residues.

A few counts support this clone. The chain joins TRBV19 to TRBJ1-5, with TRBD1 matching 7 bases. The CDR3 consists of 15 residues. Germline CDR1 is LNHDA and CDR2 is SQIVND (reference sequence). J gave up 5 bases and V 4 bases, and 8 bases lay outside the gene matches. CDR3 sequence reads: CASSRRDSSYQPQHF. Here the CDR3 DNA reads TGTGCCAGTAGTAGAAGGGACAGCTCCTATCAGCCCCAGCATTTT.

V gene TRBV18 combines with J gene TRBJ1-2, with 10 nucleotides matching TRBD1. CDR3 size: 15 residues. V gave up 5 bases and J gave up 2 bases; unmatched junction bases: 5. CDR1 is KGHSH and CDR2 is LQKENI in the germline V gene. The CDR3 DNA follows: TGTGCCAGCTCAATCGGGACAGGGGAAAACTATGGCTACACCTTC. It codes for CASSIGTGENYGYTF.

The V gene is TRBV15, the J gene TRBJ2-3; 7 bases line up with TRBD1. The CDR3 length is 16 residues. The germline V gene has CDR1 LNHNV and CDR2 YYDKDF (reference sequence). Trimming took 0 bases from V and 4 from J; bases not matched to a gene: 7. CDR3 loop: CATSRDLDRVADTQYF. The CDR3 nucleotides are TGTGCCACCAGCAGAGATCTAGACAGGGTGGCAGATACGCAGTATTTT.

The chain uses TRBV3-1 (or the pseudogene TRBV3-2) and TRBJ2-7, with no clear D. The length of the CDR3 is 14 residues. Germline CDR1 is LGHDT and CDR2 is YNNKEL (reference sequence). Between the trimmed V and J ends, which lost 0 bases and 3 bases, there was a span of 9 bases. The chain's CDR3 is CASSQEEPCYEQYF. As DNA, the CDR3 is TGTGCCAGCAGCCAAGAGGAGCCTTGCTACGAGCAGTACTTC.

This sequence joins TRBV3-1 (or the pseudogene TRBV3-2) and TRBJ2-4; no definite D call. Germline CDR1 reads LGHDT; CDR2 reads YNNKEL (reference sequence). The ends were cut back, 3 bases at V and 9 bases at J, with 9 bases in the middle. This CDR3 has 12 amino acids. The DNA of the CDR3 is TGTGCCAGCAGCCATCTACCTGGCATTCAGTACTTC. Amino acid sequence: CASSHLPGIQYF.